This entry lists 18 T cell receptor beta chains sequenced from one sample in a study of human T cells and chemical hapten exposure. Time point reported: patch test 2, 6 weeks after DPC sensitization. Treatment here: therapeutic diphenylcyclopropenone sensitization with weekly scalp DPC. TCRdb redid the calling of the RACE reads with MiXCR, one entry per CDR3 protein. Among approximately 95,000 distinct CDR3 sequences listed, 11% were seen once. The sequencing used whole blood, collected in connection with sensitization to the hapten diphenylcyclopropenone (DPC). The receptors were sampled from a woman in her thirties or forties with alopecia areata. Some clones in this sample may be carry-over from other donors' samples.

This clonotype was recorded at least ten times. The chain links TRBV7-8 to TRBJ1-4; maybe TRBD1 (5 bases). The CDR3 extends over 13 amino acids. CDR1 SGHVS and CDR2 FQNEAQ come from the germline V gene. V was pared by 8 bases and J by 4 bases, with 11 bases between. CDR3 sequence: CASGRQGNEKLFF. The CDR3 nucleotides read TGTGCCAGCGGTCGGCAGGGTAATGAAAAACTGTTTTTT.

By sample fraction, this clonotype is medium-sized. The genes are TRBV20-1 and TRBJ2-1; 9 bases fit TRBD2. This CDR3 spans 12 amino acids. The junction had 4 bases not matched to a gene; V was cut back by 5 bases and J by 8 bases. Per the germline V gene, CDR1 is DFQATT and CDR2 is SNEGSKA (reference sequence). The CDR3 reads CSARSGSHEQFF. The CDR3 DNA reads as TGCAGTGCTCGTAGCGGGAGCCATGAGCAGTTCTTC.

This clonotype came up many times. The chain links TRBV6-2 or TRBV6-3 to TRBJ2-7; the D is unclear. The germline V gene encodes CDR1 MNHEY and CDR2 SVGEGT. Trimming shortened V by 7 bases and J by 4 bases, and 14 bases separated the two germline ends. The CDR3 loop spans 13 amino acids. The CDR3 region has the DNA TGTGCCAGCACCACCGTATTGGCTTACGAGCAGTACTTC. Translating gives CASTTVLAYEQYF.

The table lists this clonotype with a few counts. This chain joins TRBV7-2 and TRBJ2-2; D is undetermined. The CDR3 covers 13 residues. The germline gives CDR1 SGHTA, CDR2 FQGNSA. V lost 4 bases and J 7 bases, leaving 10 bases between the germline ends. This chain's CDR3 is CASSSRDGGELFF. The CDR3 nucleotides are TGTGCCAGCAGCTCAAGAGACGGCGGGGAGCTGTTTTTT. Drawing the rest from reference TRBV7-2 and TRBJ2-2, the complete variable domain is GAGVSQSPSNKVTEKGKDVELRCDPISGHTALYWYRQSLGQGLEFLIYFQGNSAPDKSGLPSDRFSAERTGGSVSTLTIQRTQQEDSAVYLCASSSRDGGELFFGEGSRLTVL.

CDR3 nucleotide sequence: TGTGCCAGCAGTAGCTTGACAGGGGGCGTCCAGCCCCAGCATTTT. This encodes CASSSLTGGVQPQHF. The J gene is TRBJ1-5, the V gene TRBV27; TRBD1 matches 10 bases. Germline CDR1 is MNHEY and CDR2 is SMNVEV (reference sequence). The CDR3 is 15 amino acids. The V gene end was trimmed by 5 bases and the J gene end by 7 bases; junction bases not matched to a gene: 8.

This clonotype appeared many times. This chain uses TRBV20-1 with TRBJ2-7; 7 bases match TRBD2. CDR3 length: 14 amino acids. Trimming at V came to 7 bases and at J to 4 bases, leaving 13 bases not matched to a gene. The V gene's germline CDR1 is DFQATT and CDR2 SNEGSKA (reference sequence). This CDR3 is CSVWTSDVLYEQYF. The CDR3 bases are TGCAGTGTTTGGACTAGTGATGTACTTTACGAGCAGTACTTC.

This clonotype was seen ten or more times. The V call is TRBV7-9, the J call TRBJ1-4; D gene ambiguous. With 3 bases removed from V and 0 bases from J, the gap between germline ends came to 11 bases. The CDR3 sequence is 16 residues long. Germline values: CDR1 SEHNR, CDR2 FQNEAQ (reference sequence). Here the CDR3 DNA reads TGTGCCAGCAGCTTTCAGCGCAGCGCAACTAATGAAAAACTGTTTTTT. Its translation: CASSFQRSATNEKLFF.

This chain uses TRBV20-1 with TRBJ2-1, with D possibly called TRBD1 or TRBD2 (6 bases each). Germline V CDR1 and CDR2: DFQATT, SNEGSKA (reference sequence). The V gene lost 0 bases and the J gene lost 5 bases, with 14 bases spanning the gap. The CDR3 covers 15 residues. The CDR3 loop is CSARERRAGDNEQFF. DNA for the CDR3: TGCAGTGCTAGAGAACGGAGGGCAGGGGACAATGAGCAGTTCTTC.

The CDR3: CSAIIGSSGEETQYF. CDR3 nucleotides: TGCAGTGCTATTATCGGATCTAGCGGAGAAGAGACCCAGTACTTC. This chain connects TRBV20-1 to TRBJ2-5; 7 bases agree with TRBD2. Germline values: CDR1 DFQATT, CDR2 SNEGSKA (reference sequence). This CDR3 has 15 residues. V lost 4 bases, J lost 3 bases, and 11 bases stayed unmatched.

This clonotype was observed many times. At one end the junction does not follow the germline gene, possibly because of a read error. V is TRBV6-2 or TRBV6-3 and J is TRBJ1-5, with a tentative D call TRBD1 (6 bases). In germline, CDR1 is MNHEY, CDR2 SVGEGT. The CDR3 totals 16 residues. The CDR3 coding sequence is TGTGCCAGCACTTACGGAGGGGCAGGGGATAATCAGCCCCAGCATTTT. Amino acid sequence: CASTYGGAGDNQPQHF.

The chain recombines TRBV18 with TRBJ2-1; 7 bases agree with TRBD2. Trimming took 6 bases from V and 10 from J; bases not matched to a gene: 15. Germline values: CDR1 KGHSH, CDR2 LQKENI. CDR3 size: 15 residues. The CDR3 here is CASSPNTGEGKEQFF. In DNA, the CDR3 is TGTGCCAGCTCGCCGAATACCGGGGAGGGGAAGGAGCAGTTCTTC.

This clonotype was counted at least ten times. The chain's CDR3 is CASSPNSGSTDTQYF. In DNA, the CDR3 is TGTGCCAGCAGCCCAAATAGCGGGAGCACAGATACGCAGTATTTT. V gene TRBV7-9 combines with J gene TRBJ2-3, with TRBD2 matching 7 bases. J lost 0 bases, V lost 5 bases, and 5 bases had no gene match. CDR3 length: 15 residues. The germline CDR1 and CDR2 sequences are SEHNR and FQNEAQ (reference sequence).

The chain links TRBV12-3 or TRBV12-4 to TRBJ2-1, with TRBD1 identical over 8 bases. This CDR3 is 14 amino acids long. Trimming took 6 bases from V and 7 from J; bases not matched to a gene: 8. The CDR3 nucleotides are TGTGCCAGCAGGGACAGGGATGGTGTGAATGAGCAGTTCTTC. It yields the protein CASRDRDGVNEQFF.

The J gene is TRBJ2-7, the V gene TRBV6-2 or TRBV6-3, with 7 bases matching TRBD1. Germline V lookup: CDR1 MNHEY, CDR2 SVGEGT. J was trimmed by 6 bases and V by 2 bases; bases with no gene match: 19. The CDR3 contains 18 residues. CDR3 region: CASSYPSSGQRRSSEQYF. In nucleotides, the CDR3 is TGTGCCAGCAGTTACCCGTCCTCGGGACAGCGTCGTTCCAGCGAGCAGTACTTC.

The gene calls are TRBV7-9 and TRBJ1-1; possible D gene TRBD1, 6 bases. V was shortened by 3 bases and J by 4 bases, with 15 bases between the two germline ends. CDR3 size: 15 residues. Germline V gives CDR1 SEHNR, CDR2 FQNEAQ (reference sequence). The CDR3: CASSFRALTGTEAFF. The CDR3 coding sequence is TGTGCCAGCAGCTTCAGGGCCTTGACAGGCACTGAAGCTTTCTTT. Using reference TRBV7-9 and TRBJ1-1 for the parts outside the CDR3, the full variable domain is DTGVSQNPRHKITKRGQNVTFRCDPISEHNRLYWYRQTLGQGPEFLTYFQNEAQLEKSRLLSDRFSAERPKGSFSTLEIQRTEQGDSAMYLCASSFRALTGTEAFFGQGTRLTVV.

This clonotype was counted only a few times. The chain is built from TRBV7-2 and TRBJ1-1; D call uncertain. This CDR3 contains 14 residues. The V gene lost 2 bases and the J gene lost 3 bases, with 10 bases spanning the gap. The germline V gene encodes CDR1 SGHTA and CDR2 FQGNSA. The CDR3 protein is CASSLLAMHTEAFF. CDR3 coding DNA: TGTGCCAGCAGCTTACTGGCTATGCACACTGAAGCTTTCTTT.

This clonotype came up many times. The J gene is TRBJ2-3, the V gene TRBV6-6; perhaps TRBD1 as D (6 bases). The CDR3 totals 17 residues. V shed 6 bases and J shed 3 bases, with 22 bases lying between them. Germline assignment: CDR1 MNHNY and CDR2 SVGAGI (reference sequence). This chain's CDR3 is CASSLRGFVRGTDTQYF. The CDR3 DNA is TGTGCCAGCAGCCTGCGAGGTTTTGTAAGGGGGACAGATACGCAGTATTTT.

This clonotype was seen only once. The chain carries TRBV7-2 and TRBJ2-1; 10 nucleotides line up with TRBD2. Germline trimming cut 5 bases from V and 8 bases from J; bases unmatched to any gene: 9. The CDR3 is 15 amino acids. Germline lookup yields CDR1 SGHTA and CDR2 FQGNSA. DNA for the CDR3: TGTGCCAGCAGCCAAACTAGCGGGGCTAGAGATGAGCAGTTCTTC. It specifies CASSQTSGARDEQFF.